The TCR beta chain under discussion was sequenced for a study of T cells in Graves' hyperthyroidism and ophthalmopathy. Whole-study results and caveats: A median around six months before onset, the model predicted ophthalmopathy.

The sample holds a few counts of this clonotype. Its antigen is not identified. Exclusions: uncontrolled infection, other autoimmune disease, pregnancy, lactation. On the basis of clinical symptoms, serum thyroxine and TRAb, thyroid ultrasound and orbital computed tomography, diagnoses were made. It was 10 ml of fresh peripheral blood that supplied the PBMCs. RNA transcripts provided the source from which TCR beta CDR3 regions were amplified. HTBI primers drove first-round RT-PCR of the TCR CDR3. TCRdb analysed the multiplex PCR reads with MiXCR anew, one entry per CDR3 protein. The sample lists 300,000 to 350,000 distinct CDR3 sequences; around a sixth were seen once. This TCR came from a woman between 50 and 59 years old with Graves' hyperthyroidism. Input material: blood.

The CDR3 protein is CASSFFDRRNTEAFF. CDR3 nucleotide sequence: TGTGCCAGCAGCTTTTTCGACAGGCGGAACACTGAAGCTTTCTTT. The chain has TRBV5-4 and TRBJ1-1, with D perhaps TRBD1 (6 bases). Germline V gives CDR1 SGHNT, CDR2 YYREEE (reference sequence). CDR3 length: 15 amino acids. V was pared by 2 bases and J by 1 base, with 12 bases between.